This T cell receptor (beta chain) was profiled in a study of CD4 T cells in relation to SARS-CoV-2 and coronaviruses. Study as a whole: ViraFEST: roughly 10-day antigen culture of PBMCs, then TCR beta CDR3 sequencing. General study points: About 65% of donors had memory CD4+ clonotypes crossrecognizing SARS-CoV-2 and common cold coronavirus spike. No donor gave both pre-pandemic and post-infection samples.

Using immunoSEQ multiplex PCR, the repertoire was profiled, and TCRdb retains in-frame clones only, with some absent. This sample has about 36,000 clones, with just under 85% found just once. In the case of this clone: Its antigen is not identified.

Naive and memory CD4+ T cells came from enriched cryopreserved PBMCs. J gave up 3 bases and V 8 bases, and 10 bases lay outside the gene matches. Germline V gene lookup returns CDR1 MDHEN and CDR2 SYDVKM. This CDR3 comprises 15 residues. The source of this sequence is an adult with COVID-19. Sequenced sample: naive CD4+ T cells from PBMCs, cultured in vitro. Indicated subset: naive CD4+ T cells isolated by negative enrichment. The chain carries TRBV28 and TRBJ2-7; 10 nucleotides match TRBD1. DNA of the CDR3: TGTGCCAGCGCAACGCCGCGGACAGGGGGCTACGAGCAGTACTTC. Translated: CASATPRTGGYEQYF.